A single T cell receptor beta chain is shown here with its context. Here immunoSEQ multiplex PCR was the method, and the copy in TCRdb shows in-frame clones only, minus some. This table holds 150,000 to 200,000 clones, 65% to 90% found once. Germline V gene lookup returns CDR1 LNHNV and CDR2 YYDKDF (reference sequence). The CDR3 length is 17 residues. J was trimmed by 6 bases and V by 1 base; bases with no gene match: 7. This sample is part of a study of blood T cell repertoires in COVID-19. Study in general: The study drew acute and convalescent COVID-19 samples from the United States, Italy and Spain. T cells, B-cell-depleted T cells, or PBMCs supplied cDNA or gDNA.

The age range of participants was about 18 to 95 years, with residence in 20 to 25 US areas. Assignment of participants to cohorts was predicated upon participant-reported clinical history. The sequence was obtained from a man aged 35 to 55 who had recovered from COVID-19. The V and J genes are TRBV15 and TRBJ2-2, with 11 nucleotides matching TRBD2. Sequenced: PBMCs or T cells enriched from blood (not recorded which). This CDR3 reads CATSRGSLAGGPGELFF. Written as DNA, the CDR3 is TGTGCCACCAGCAGAGGGTCCTTAGCGGGAGGGCCCGGGGAGCTGTTTTTT. Based on the CDR3 plus reference TRBV15 and TRBJ2-2, the full variable domain is DAMVIQNPRYQVTQFGKPVTLSCSQTLNHNVMYWYQQKSSQAPKLLFHYYDKDFNNEADTPDNFQSRRPNTSFCFLDIRSPGLGDTAMYLCATSRGSLAGGPGELFFGEGSRLTVL.